Presented here are 26 T cell receptor beta chains from one specimen sequenced in a study of shared clonotypes between healthy human individuals. Produced via immunoSEQ multiplex PCR; TCRdb's table is partial and in-frame only. This sample has millions of clones, with just over 90% found just once. The sequenced sample was naive CD4+ T cells sorted from blood. The subset was: CD45RA+ positively selected. The receptor set was obtained from a young man in good health.

The genes are TRBV27 and TRBJ2-7; 11 bases agree with TRBD2. The V and J ends lost 1 base and 1 base, in that order; junction bases with no gene match: 3. The CDR3 totals 16 residues. Germline V lookup: CDR1 MNHEY, CDR2 SMNVEV (reference sequence). CDR3 residues: CASSLLASGRSYEQYF. DNA for the CDR3: TGTGCCAGCAGTTTATTGGCTAGCGGGAGGTCCTACGAGCAGTACTTC.

V and J are TRBV5-4 and TRBJ1-2; 7 bases map to TRBD1. CDR1 SGHNT and CDR2 YYREEE come from the germline V gene (reference sequence). The CDR3 is made up of 16 amino acids. V trimming: 3 bases; J trimming: 3 bases; junction bases outside the gene matches: 11. The CDR3 coding sequence is TGTGCCAGCAGCTCCGCGAGACAGGGATCGGACTATGGCTACACCTTC. It yields the protein CASSSARQGSDYGYTF.

This clone showed up just a few times. The chain couples TRBV6-5 to TRBJ2-2, with D perhaps matching TRBD1 or TRBD2 (5 bases each). The germline gives CDR1 MNHEY, CDR2 SVGAGI. Trimming stripped 8 bases from V and 5 bases from J, with 18 bases between. This CDR3 contains 15 residues. In nucleotides, the CDR3 is TGTGCCAGCGGGACGGGTGCGGTGCCGACCGGGGAGCTGTTTTTT. This encodes CASGTGAVPTGELFF.

In DNA, the CDR3 is TGCGCCAGCAGCTTGGAGGCAGGGATGGCTGAAGCTTTCTTT. This gives the protein CASSLEAGMAEAFF. The chain recombines TRBV5-1 with TRBJ1-1; D is possibly TRBD1 (5 bases). Germline CDR1 reads SGHRS; CDR2 reads YFSETQ. The CDR3 sequence is 14 residues long. Trimming removed 0 bases at V and 6 bases at J, with 12 bases between.

J is TRBJ1-1 and V is TRBV7-2, with 9 bases lining up with TRBD1. Losses at the gene ends were 5 bases for V and 3 bases for J; bases not matched to a gene: 10. Germline V gene sequence: CDR1 SGHTA, CDR2 FQGNSA. The CDR3 consists of 16 residues. CDR3 in amino acids: CASSKMGQGRDTEAFF. CDR3 bases: TGTGCCAGCAGCAAAATGGGACAGGGCCGGGACACTGAAGCTTTCTTT.

This clone appeared a single time. This rearrangement joins TRBV27 to TRBJ1-2, with unresolved D. The CDR3 runs 16 residues. V was clipped by 6 bases and J by 5 bases, with 22 bases between them. CDR1 and CDR2 (germline): MNHEY, SMNVEV (reference sequence). This chain's CDR3 is CASSPIGLWVEYGYTF. CDR3 sequence (DNA): TGTGCCAGCAGCCCCATAGGGTTGTGGGTTGAGTATGGCTACACCTTC.

This sequence joins TRBV19 and TRBJ1-2, with a possible D match to TRBD1 (6 bases). There are 13 residues in the CDR3. V lost 0 bases and J 7 bases, leaving 9 bases between the germline ends. Germline CDR1 reads LNHDA; CDR2 reads SQIVND (reference sequence). DNA for the CDR3: TGTGCCAGTAGTATAGAGGGGGCGCGTGGCTACACCTTC. Its protein is CASSIEGARGYTF.

The chain recombines TRBV28 with TRBJ1-5; 9 nucleotides align to TRBD1. The V and J ends lost 8 bases and 5 bases, in that order; junction bases with no gene match: 13. The CDR3 loop spans 16 amino acids. The germline V gene has CDR1 MDHEN and CDR2 SYDVKM. This chain's CDR3 is CASGLLVRDRDQPQHF. In nucleotides, the CDR3 is TGTGCCAGCGGATTACTAGTCCGGGACAGGGATCAGCCCCAGCATTTT.

V gene TRBV27 combines with J gene TRBJ1-2; 9 bases fit TRBD1. V gave up 5 bases and J gave up 5 bases; unmatched junction bases: 6. Germline CDR1 is MNHEY and CDR2 is SMNVEV (reference sequence). This CDR3 is 14 amino acids long. The CDR3 DNA reads as TGTGCCAGCAGTCCGTGGGACAGGGCGTATGGCTACACCTTC. This translates into CASSPWDRAYGYTF.

V usage is TRBV5-1 and J usage is TRBJ2-5, with 9 bases lining up with TRBD2. V gave up 7 bases and J gave up 3 bases; unmatched junction bases: 10. CDR3 size: 15 residues. Looked up from germline, CDR1 is SGHRS and CDR2 is YFSETQ. The CDR3 spells CASADPAGGEETQYF. The CDR3 DNA follows: TGCGCCAGCGCCGACCCCGCGGGAGGGGAAGAGACCCAGTACTTC.

The rearrangement links TRBV6-6 to TRBJ1-1, with unresolved D. The V and J ends lost 10 bases and 4 bases respectively, with 16 bases between them. The CDR3 is 13 residues long. Germline V CDR1 and CDR2: MNHNY, SVGAGI (reference sequence). CDR3 region: CATYDPAGTEAFF. CDR3 sequence (DNA): TGTGCCACGTACGACCCCGCGGGCACTGAAGCTTTCTTT.

The chain is built from TRBV10-3 and TRBJ1-2; D may be TRBD1 (5 bases). V lost 0 bases and J lost 2, with 10 bases in between. The CDR3 is made up of 15 amino acids. Germline V gene lookup returns CDR1 ENHRY and CDR2 SYGVKD. The CDR3 here is CAISESFAGNYGYTF. The CDR3 DNA sequence: TGTGCCATCAGTGAGTCGTTCGCAGGGAACTATGGCTACACCTTC.

J is TRBJ1-3 and V is TRBV30; 7 bases fit TRBD1. The V and J ends lost 4 bases and 5 bases, in that order; junction bases with no gene match: 8. The CDR3 totals 14 residues. The germline gives CDR1 GTSNPN, CDR2 SVGIG (reference sequence). As DNA, the CDR3 is TGTGCCTGGATTGGGGGCAGGGGGAGAAACACCATATATTTT. This translates into CAWIGGRGRNTIYF.

This chain connects TRBV18 to TRBJ2-3; 11 bases are shared with TRBD2. In germline, CDR1 is KGHSH, CDR2 LQKENI. The CDR3 contains 17 residues. V trimming: 4 bases; J trimming: 5 bases; junction bases outside the gene matches: 11. The CDR3 DNA reads TGTGCCAGCTCACAACAAACTAGCGGGAGTATCGTAGATACGCAGTATTTT. Its translation: CASSQQTSGSIVDTQYF.

The chain combines TRBV11-2 with TRBJ1-1; a possible D gene is TRBD1 (5 bases). The germline V gene has CDR1 SGHAT and CDR2 FQNNGV. V was clipped by 2 bases and J by 4 bases, with 11 bases between them. The CDR3 has 14 residues. The CDR3 protein is CASSLQGSSTEAFF. CDR3 sequence (DNA): TGTGCCAGCAGCTTACAGGGAAGTAGCACTGAAGCTTTCTTT. Complete variable domain (other parts from reference TRBV11-2 and TRBJ1-1): EAGVAQSPRYKIIEKRQSVAFWCNPISGHATLYWYQQILGQGPKLLIQFQNNGVVDDSQLPKDRFSAERLKGVDSTLKIQPAKLEDSAVYLCASSLQGSSTEAFFGQGTRLTVV.

CDR3 residues: CASRGSSASTDTQYF. The CDR3 nucleotides read TGCGCCAGCAGAGGCTCAAGTGCGAGCACAGATACGCAGTATTTT. The chain couples TRBV5-1 to TRBJ2-3, with no clear D. The CDR3 contains 15 residues. Germline lookup yields CDR1 SGHRS and CDR2 YFSETQ. The V gene lost 5 bases and the J gene lost 0 bases, with 13 bases spanning the gap.

V and J are TRBV7-2 and TRBJ2-5; either TRBD1 or TRBD2 may fit D (6 bases each). Germline CDR1 is SGHTA and CDR2 is FQGNSA. The CDR3 covers 15 residues. V was cut by 2 bases and J by 4 bases, with 14 bases left in between. CDR3 nucleotides: TGTGCCAGCAGCTTAAGAGTCAGGGGAGGAGAGACCCAGTACTTC. This sequence encodes CASSLRVRGGETQYF.

The chain uses TRBV19 and TRBJ2-7, with 8 bases aligning to TRBD2. V shed 6 bases, J shed 5 bases, and the junction held 6 bases outside the gene matches. Per the germline V gene, CDR1 is LNHDA and CDR2 is SQIVND (reference sequence). The CDR3 totals 13 residues. The CDR3 loop reads CASSESGGNEQYF. The CDR3 DNA reads TGTGCCAGTAGCGAATCGGGGGGGAACGAGCAGTACTTC. Full variable domain (outside the CDR3, taken from reference TRBV19 and TRBJ2-7): DGGITQSPKYLFRKEGQNVTLSCEQNLNHDAMYWYRQDPGQGLRLIYYSQIVNDFQKGDIAEGYSVSREKKESFPLTVTSAQKNPTAFYLCASSESGGNEQYFGPGTRLTVT.

In regard to this clone: The identical CDR3 is also encoded by other nucleotide sequences in the sample. The genes are TRBV19 and TRBJ1-1; no firm D call. The CDR3 runs to 11 residues. Germline V gives CDR1 LNHDA, CDR2 SQIVND (reference sequence). The V end lost 6 bases, the J end lost 2 bases, and 4 bases lay between the germline ends. The CDR3: CASRLNTEAFF. Here the CDR3 DNA reads TGTGCCAGTAGGTTAAACACTGAAGCTTTCTTT.

The rearrangement joins TRBV7-2 to TRBJ2-5, with D possibly matching TRBD1 (6 bases). Trimming took off 3 bases at V and 3 bases at J, with 8 bases between the two ends. CDR3 length equals 13 residues. Per germline, CDR1 SGHTA and CDR2 FQGNSA. The CDR3 DNA is TGTGCCAGCAGCTTCGGACAGAAAGAGACCCAGTACTTC. Its translation is CASSFGQKETQYF.

The J gene is TRBJ2-3, the V gene TRBV18; weak D call: TRBD2 (6 bases). The CDR3 sequence is 16 residues long. Germline CDR1 KGHSH, CDR2 LQKENI. The V and J ends lost 0 bases and 2 bases respectively, with 12 bases between them. In DNA form, the CDR3 reads TGTGCCAGCTCACCACCGAATCTAGCGACCACAGATACGCAGTATTTT. This gives the protein CASSPPNLATTDTQYF.

The chain employs TRBV7-9 and TRBJ1-1, with TRBD1 matching over 9 bases. The V gene end was trimmed by 5 bases and the J gene end by 10 bases; junction bases not matched to a gene: 11. The CDR3 runs to 14 residues. The germline V gene encodes CDR1 SEHNR and CDR2 FQNEAQ (reference sequence). CDR3 amino acids: CASSLVGQGSGAFF. CDR3 in DNA: TGTGCCAGCAGCCTTGTCGGACAGGGGTCGGGAGCTTTCTTT. Full variable domain (rest looked up from reference TRBV7-9 and TRBJ1-1): DTGVSQNPRHKITKRGQNVTFRCDPISEHNRLYWYRQTLGQGPEFLTYFQNEAQLEKSRLLSDRFSAERPKGSFSTLEIQRTEQGDSAMYLCASSLVGQGSGAFFGQGTRLTVV.

The chain joins TRBV6-1 to TRBJ1-3; D uncertain. The CDR3 sequence is 13 residues long. V dropped 7 bases and J dropped 2 bases, with 9 bases sitting between them. CDR1 and CDR2 from the germline V gene are MNHNS and SASEGT. As DNA, the CDR3 is TGTGCCAGCATAGTTGGGGCTGGAAACACCATATATTTT. It yields the protein CASIVGAGNTIYF.

This sequence joins TRBV5-1 and TRBJ2-5; no clear D. The CDR3 runs to 14 residues. CDR1 is SGHRS, CDR2 YFSETQ, per germline. Trimming took off 0 bases at V and 5 bases at J, with 11 bases between the two ends. CDR3 sequence: CASSLASFGETQYF. The CDR3 DNA is TGCGCCAGCAGCTTGGCCAGCTTTGGGGAGACCCAGTACTTC.

This chain connects TRBV18 to TRBJ1-5; D unclear. Per the germline V gene, CDR1 is KGHSH and CDR2 is LQKENI. V was cut by 2 bases and J by 6 bases, with 8 bases left in between. The CDR3 has 13 residues. The DNA of the CDR3 is TGTGCCAGCTCACCAGCAATAATTCAGCCCCAGCATTTT. This codes for CASSPAIIQPQHF.

The chain couples TRBV7-9 to TRBJ1-1; D is ambiguous. The CDR3 length is 13 residues. Trimming left V 8 bases short and J 1 base short, with 11 bases between. Germline CDR1 reads SEHNR; CDR2 reads FQNEAQ (reference sequence). The CDR3 bases are TGTGCCAGCGGAAGCCAGGCGAACACTGAAGCTTTCTTT. Translation gives CASGSQANTEAFF. The full variable domain, rest sourced from reference TRBV7-9 and TRBJ1-1, is DTGVSQNPRHKITKRGQNVTFRCDPISEHNRLYWYRQTLGQGPEFLTYFQNEAQLEKSRLLSDRFSAERPKGSFSTLEIQRTEQGDSAMYLCASGSQANTEAFFGQGTRLTVV.